Listed below are T cell receptor beta chains from one sample, sequenced in a study of blood T cell repertoires in COVID-19. TCRdb's copy holds only in-frame clones and misses some; the assay was immunoSEQ multiplex PCR. Among 180,000 or so clones listed, about 76% were seen once. The sample comprised peripheral blood. These receptors came from a woman aged 45-65 years with active or convalescent COVID-19. The CDR3 runs from the conserved cysteine through the conserved F or W. A D gene is named only where the DNA matches it firmly. Clone size appears in some rows only: once, few, many, or a class for an expanded clone.

d_call j_call v_call clone_size cdr3_aa cdr3_nt
NA TRBJ1-2 TRBV29-1 NA CSVAVGGDYGYTF TGCAGCGTTGCCGTCGGGGGGGACTATGGCTACACCTTC
NA TRBJ2-5 TRBV20-1 once CSASPEETQYF TGCAGTGCTAGTCCTGAGGAGACCCAGTACTTC
TRBD1 TRBJ2-1 TRBV2 NA CASSEVGDRSYNEQFF TGTGCCAGCAGTGAGGTAGGGGACAGGAGTTACAATGAGCAGTTCTTC
TRBD1 TRBJ2-7 TRBV7-2 NA CASSLGPGTGGTYEQYF TGTGCCAGCAGCTTGGGTCCCGGGACAGGGGGCACCTACGAGCAGTACTTC
NA TRBJ2-7 TRBV7-2 NA CASSLELAPSYEQYF TGTGCCAGCAGCTTAGAATTAGCCCCTTCCTACGAGCAGTACTTC
NA TRBJ1-1 TRBV28 NA CASSSAGTQAFF TGTGCCAGCAGTTCAGCCGGGACACAAGCTTTCTTT
NA TRBJ1-6 TRBV2 NA CYSKREYNSPLHF TGTTACAGTAAACGAGAATATAATTCACCCCTCCACTTT
NA TRBJ2-3 TRBV3-1/TRBV3-2 NA CASSGRPTDTQYF TGTGCCAGCAGCGGGAGGCCGACAGATACGCAGTATTTT
NA TRBJ1-4 TRBV30 NA CAWSGTSATNEKLFF TGTGCCTGGAGCGGGACAAGTGCAACTAATGAAAAACTGTTTTTT
NA TRBJ2-7 TRBV4-1 NA CASRPDSSSYEQYF TGCGCCAGCAGACCCGACAGCAGCTCCTACGAGCAGTACTTC
NA TRBJ1-4 TRBV7-9 NA CASSLGRANEKLFF TGTGCCAGCAGTTTGGGCAGGGCTAATGAAAAACTGTTTTTT
NA TRBJ1-1 TRBV5-5 NA CASSLTVNTEAFF TGTGCCAGCAGCTTGACAGTGAACACTGAAGCTTTCTTT
NA TRBJ1-1 TRBV7-9 NA CASSLPGRAAFF TGTGCCAGCAGCCTCCCTGGCAGGGCGGCTTTCTTT
TRBD2 TRBJ2-2 TRBV5-1 NA CASSLDRSGRGTGELFF TGCGCCAGCAGCTTGGATCGCAGCGGGAGAGGCACCGGGGAGCTGTTTTTT
NA TRBJ2-3 TRBV18 NA CASSRAQTRGSTDTQYF TGTGCCAGCTCCCGCGCTCAGACGCGGGGTAGCACAGATACGCAGTATTTT
TRBD2 TRBJ2-1 TRBV4-3 NA CASSQERGTSPFF TGCGCCAGCAGCCAAGAACGAGGGACTAGCCCGTTCTTC
NA TRBJ1-5 TRBV10-3 NA CAISVSGVQPQHF TGTGCCATCAGTGTATCCGGGGTTCAGCCCCAGCATTTT
TRBD1 TRBJ1-2 TRBV6-5 NA CASGSGGLGYTF TGTGCCAGCGGATCAGGGGGCTTAGGCTACACCTTC
NA TRBJ1-1 TRBV19 once CATSRRLNTEAFF TGTGCCACCTCCCGGCGGCTGAACACTGAAGCTTTCTTT
NA TRBJ2-3 TRBV7-9 NA CASSPNTDTQYF TGTGCCAGCAGCCCAAACACAGATACGCAGTATTTT
NA TRBJ1-1 TRBV4-2 NA CASSQDLGQASQGAFF TGTGCCAGCAGCCAAGATCTGGGACAAGCTTCGCAGGGAGCTTTCTTT
TRBD2 TRBJ2-3 TRBV12-5 NA CASALAGGGDTQYF TGTGCTAGTGCCTTAGCGGGAGGGGGTGATACGCAGTATTTT
TRBD1 TRBJ2-2 TRBV25-1 few CASRRDRVTGELFF TGTGCCAGCAGACGGGACAGGGTCACCGGGGAGCTGTTTTTT
NA TRBJ2-7 TRBV23-1 NA CASSQCLPARVTSYEQYF TGCGCCAGCAGTCAATGCCTCCCAGCGAGGGTCACCTCCTACGAGCAGTACTTC
NA TRBJ2-1 TRBV4-3 NA CASSQMGGASYNEQFF TGCGCCAGCAGCCAGATGGGGGGGGCTTCCTACAATGAGCAGTTCTTC
TRBD2 TRBJ2-2 TRBV5-6 NA CASSLWASGRARTGELFF TGTGCCAGCAGCTTGTGGGCTAGCGGGAGGGCCCGGACCGGGGAGCTGTTTTTT
NA TRBJ1-5 TRBV5-1 NA CASSLAGGNQPQHF TGCGCCAGCAGCTTGGCCGGGGGAAATCAGCCCCAGCATTTT
TRBD2 TRBJ2-7 TRBV19 NA CASSIGAGGINEQYF TGTGCCAGTAGTATCGGAGCGGGGGGGATTAACGAGCAGTACTTC
TRBD2 TRBJ2-1 TRBV30 NA CAWTGLAISEQFF TGTGCCTGGACGGGACTAGCGATCAGTGAGCAGTTCTTC